This TCR beta chain was profiled in a study of blood T cell repertoires in COVID-19. In the study overall: The origin of the acute and convalescent COVID-19 samples was the United States, Italy and Spain. T cells, B-cell-depleted T cells, or PBMCs provided the cDNA or gDNA that served as material.

From germline, CDR1 is MNHEY and CDR2 SVGAGI. The CDR3 length is 14 residues. The J segment lost 9 bases and the V segment lost 6 bases, leaving 6 bases of the junction unmatched. The authors' processing: Reference gene primer amplification yielded estimated nucleated cell counts. Libraries were prepared by immunoSEQ multiplex PCR; TCRdb keeps only in-frame clonotypes and omits some of them. V and J calls and clone size are copied from that table; D and trimming were computed from the DNA. The sample yields more than 250,000 clones, 70% to 90% seen once. The sequence derives from a woman aged 50 to 60 with COVID-19, enrolled during active disease. The source material was peripheral blood. The chain links TRBV6-5 to TRBJ1-6, with 9 bases that match TRBD1. CDR3 in amino acids: CASSRDREGSPLHF. The DNA for the CDR3 is TGTGCCAGCAGCCGGGACAGGGAAGGTTCACCCCTCCACTTT.